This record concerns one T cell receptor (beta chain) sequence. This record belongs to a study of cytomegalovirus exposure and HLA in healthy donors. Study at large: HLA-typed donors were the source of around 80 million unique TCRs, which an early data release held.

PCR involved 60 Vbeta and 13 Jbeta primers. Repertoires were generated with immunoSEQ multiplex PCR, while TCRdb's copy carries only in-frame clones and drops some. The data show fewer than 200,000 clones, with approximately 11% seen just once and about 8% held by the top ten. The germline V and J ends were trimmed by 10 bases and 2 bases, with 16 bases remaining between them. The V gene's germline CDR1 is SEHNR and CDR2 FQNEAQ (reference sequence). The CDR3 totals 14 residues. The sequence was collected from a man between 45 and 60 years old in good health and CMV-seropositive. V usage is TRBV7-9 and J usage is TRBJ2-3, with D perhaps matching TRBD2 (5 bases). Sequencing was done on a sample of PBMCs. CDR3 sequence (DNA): TGTGCCACCGAGGGCGCGTACTCCACAGATACGCAGTATTTT. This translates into CATEGAYSTDTQYF. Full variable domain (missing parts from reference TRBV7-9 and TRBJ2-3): DTGVSQNPRHKITKRGQNVTFRCDPISEHNRLYWYRQTLGQGPEFLTYFQNEAQLEKSRLLSDRFSAERPKGSFSTLEIQRTEQGDSAMYLCATEGAYSTDTQYFGPGTRLTVL.